A single sample is the source of the 16 T cell receptor beta chains below, sequenced in a study of OX40 agonist ivuxolimab in advanced cancers. Library creation used the immunoSEQ multiplex PCR assay. Imported from immuneACCESS, the table was reduced by TCRdb to in-frame sequences with V and J called. These copies leave out some clones; in studies compared against another copy, an unresolved V gene accounts for under half, and the cause of the remainder is not known. The sample includes about 36,000 clones, with around 73% observed a single time. The leading ten clones occupy roughly 23% of the sample. The starting material was CD4+ or CD8+ T cells sorted from blood, obtained in a trial of the OX40 agonist ivuxolimab. Receptor source: an adult with an advanced solid tumor such as melanoma, head and neck, liver or kidney cancer.

The chain combines TRBV2 with TRBJ2-1; D is unresolved. Germline V gene sequence: CDR1 SNHLY, CDR2 FYNNEI. V lost 10 bases and J 7 bases, leaving 11 bases between the germline ends. The CDR3 is made up of 11 amino acids. The CDR3 reads CAIRYLNEQFF. In nucleotides, the CDR3 is TGTGCCATCCGGTACCTGAATGAGCAGTTCTTC.

V gene TRBV7-9 combines with J gene TRBJ2-1; TRBD1 might be the D (5 bases). Trimming took off 1 base at V and 6 bases at J, with 13 bases between the two ends. The CDR3 has 15 amino acids. Germline V gene sequence: CDR1 SEHNR, CDR2 FQNEAQ (reference sequence). The CDR3 DNA reads as TGTGCCAGCAGCTTAGACAGGCTACCCCTCAATGAGCAGTTCTTC. Its translation: CASSLDRLPLNEQFF. The full variable domain, rest sourced from reference TRBV7-9 and TRBJ2-1, is DTGVSQNPRHKITKRGQNVTFRCDPISEHNRLYWYRQTLGQGPEFLTYFQNEAQLEKSRLLSDRFSAERPKGSFSTLEIQRTEQGDSAMYLCASSLDRLPLNEQFFGPGTRLTVL.

The chain has TRBV15 and TRBJ1-2; TRBD1 is a possible D gene (6 bases). V shed 2 bases and J shed 7 bases, with 11 bases lying between them. The CDR3 totals 13 residues. Germline V gene sequence: CDR1 LNHNV, CDR2 YYDKDF (reference sequence). In DNA, the CDR3 is TGTGCCACCAGCAGACCAGGGGCAAGTGGCTACACCTTC. Its translation: CATSRPGASGYTF.

The V gene is TRBV6-1, the J gene TRBJ2-7, with D possibly TRBD1 on 6 matching bases. Germline V gene lookup returns CDR1 MNHNS and CDR2 SASEGT. The CDR3 length is 12 residues. Trimming took off 6 bases at V and 6 bases at J, with 12 bases between the two ends. Here the CDR3 reads CASRKGVPEQYF. Here the CDR3 DNA reads TGTGCCAGCAGGAAGGGGGTACCCGAGCAGTACTTC.

CDR3: CASSLPPDTQYF. In nucleotides, the CDR3 is TGTGCCAGCAGCCTACCCCCAGATACGCAGTATTTT. The genes are TRBV9 and TRBJ2-3; no clear D. Germline CDR1 and CDR2: SGDLS and YYNGEE. V lost 4 bases and J 4 bases, leaving 7 bases between the germline ends. The CDR3 has 12 residues.

Written as DNA, the CDR3 is TGTGCCAGCAGCACTCTTGGACAGATTCTTAACATCGATGAGCAGTTCTTC. Encoded protein: CASSTLGQILNIDEQFF. The V gene is TRBV7-2, the J gene TRBJ2-1; the D gene is possibly TRBD1 (6 bases). The CDR3 totals 17 residues. Germline lookup yields CDR1 SGHTA and CDR2 FQGNSA. With 5 bases removed from V and 8 bases from J, the gap between germline ends came to 25 bases.

This clone was recorded once. The rearrangement uses TRBV7-9 and TRBJ2-2; D perhaps matches TRBD2 (6 bases). V lost 5 bases and J lost 7, with 14 bases in between. The germline CDR1 and CDR2 sequences are SEHNR and FQNEAQ (reference sequence). The CDR3 extends over 14 amino acids. CDR3 residues: CASSTGLGDGELFF. For the CDR3, the DNA is TGTGCCAGCAGCACGGGACTGGGGGACGGGGAGCTGTTTTTT.

V is TRBV9 and J is TRBJ2-3; D uncertain. There are 15 residues in the CDR3. Trimming shortened V by 0 bases and J by 0 bases, and 8 bases separated the two germline ends. CDR1 is SGDLS and CDR2 is YYNGEE in the germline V gene. The CDR3 region is CASSVDPSSTDTQYF. The CDR3 DNA sequence: TGTGCCAGCAGCGTAGACCCATCTAGCACAGATACGCAGTATTTT.

The chain has TRBV15 and TRBJ1-2, with D possibly TRBD1 on 6 matching bases. The CDR3 runs to 15 residues. Trimming removed 0 bases from V and 6 bases from J, with 14 bases in between. In germline, CDR1 is LNHNV, CDR2 YYDKDF (reference sequence). CDR3 nucleotides: TGTGCCACCAGCAGAGAGGGGCGCAGGGGAGATGGCTACACCTTC. This translates into CATSREGRRGDGYTF.

The chain has TRBV7-8 and TRBJ2-5; TRBD2 aligns across 9 bases. J lost 0 bases, V lost 6 bases, and 20 bases had no gene match. CDR1 and CDR2 (germline): SGHVS, FQNEAQ. The CDR3 consists of 20 residues. CDR3 sequence reads: CASSGWVAGDYYSYQETQYF. The CDR3 DNA reads TGTGCCAGCAGTGGGTGGGTAGCGGGAGACTATTATTCGTACCAAGAGACCCAGTACTTC.

This clone was counted only a few times. The V call is TRBV11-1, the J call TRBJ2-1, with 10 bases aligning to TRBD2. The CDR3 runs 16 residues. The germline gives CDR1 SGHAT, CDR2 FQDESV (reference sequence). Trimming removed 1 base from V and 4 bases from J; junction bases left unmatched: 4. The CDR3 DNA sequence: TGTGCCAGCAGCTTAGAAGGACTAGCGGAATACAATGAGCAGTTCTTC. Its translation is CASSLEGLAEYNEQFF.

The genes are TRBV27 and TRBJ1-2; D gene uncertain. Per the germline V gene, CDR1 is MNHEY and CDR2 is SMNVEV (reference sequence). CDR3 length equals 13 residues. Trimming pared 4 bases from V and 2 bases from J, leaving 8 bases between. The CDR3 here is CASSSVKNYGYTF. The CDR3, as DNA: TGTGCCAGCAGTTCGGTCAAAAACTATGGCTACACCTTC.

The rearrangement uses TRBV6-1 and TRBJ2-7; 7 nucleotides align to TRBD1. The V gene end was trimmed by 4 bases and the J gene end by 5 bases; junction bases not matched to a gene: 8. The V gene's germline CDR1 is MNHNS and CDR2 SASEGT. This CDR3 comprises 14 residues. CDR3 bases: TGTGCCAGCAGTGTTTTACAGGGGATCGACGAGCAGTACTTC. It codes for CASSVLQGIDEQYF.

A single count supports this clone. This chain connects TRBV12-5 to TRBJ2-1, with 10 bases matching TRBD2. V dropped 0 bases and J dropped 2; count of bases not matched to a gene: 7. This CDR3 spans 18 amino acids. Germline V gene lookup returns CDR1 LGHNT and CDR2 FRNRAP. This CDR3 is CASGLVVLAGVAYNEQFF. The CDR3 region has the DNA TGTGCTAGTGGTTTGGTGGTCCTAGCGGGAGTGGCCTACAATGAGCAGTTCTTC.

The V call is TRBV13, the J call TRBJ2-7; TRBD2 agrees at 12 bases. The ends lost 5 bases at V and 0 bases at J; junction bases unmatched: 14. The CDR3 extends over 19 amino acids. CDR1 PRHDT and CDR2 FYEKMQ come from the germline V gene (reference sequence). CDR3: CASSRLTSGRGGGSYEQYF. DNA of the CDR3: TGTGCCAGCAGCCGGCTGACTAGCGGGAGAGGGGGCGGCTCCTACGAGCAGTACTTC.

This clone was counted once. The chain combines TRBV10-3 with TRBJ2-3, with 7 positions matching TRBD2. Germline loops: CDR1 ENHRY, CDR2 SYGVKD. V lost 0 bases, J lost 1 base, and 10 bases stayed unmatched. The CDR3 covers 18 residues. Here the CDR3 DNA reads TGTGCCATCAGTGAGTCGACTGCGCTAGCGGAGCGCACAGATACGCAGTATTTT. It is translated as CAISESTALAERTDTQYF.